One sample yielded the 5 T cell receptor beta chains listed below, sequenced in a study of cytomegalovirus exposure and HLA in healthy donors. Use of 60 Vbeta and 13 Jbeta primers characterized the PCR. Data came from immunoSEQ multiplex PCR; TCRdb stores just in-frame clones and leaves some out. The sample records about 200,000 clones, roughly 79% being singletons. The sequencing input was PBMCs. The origin of the receptors is a man in his thirties or forties in good health and CMV-seronegative.

This clone was observed a single time. This chain joins TRBV5-6 and TRBJ2-4; D might be TRBD2 (6 bases). The CDR3 is 18 residues long. Germline CDR1 is SGHDT and CDR2 is YYEEEE. V lost 1 base, J lost 0 bases, and 17 bases lay in between. The CDR3 coding sequence is TGTGCCAGCAGCTTGATCATCGGGGGAACTCTAGCCAAAAACATTCAGTACTTC. This sequence encodes CASSLIIGGTLAKNIQYF.

This chain uses TRBV6-5 with TRBJ2-7, with D possibly being TRBD1 (6 bases). Germline assignment: CDR1 MNHEY and CDR2 SVGAGI. The CDR3 has 15 amino acids. Deletions cut 4 bases from V and 0 bases from J, with 13 bases between. CDR3 amino acids: CASSFGDMRSYEQYF. Written as DNA, the CDR3 is TGTGCCAGCAGTTTTGGGGACATGCGCTCCTACGAGCAGTACTTC.

The V gene is TRBV12-2, the J gene TRBJ2-7; the D call of TRBD2 is as the table states it, not checked on the DNA. TRBV12-2 corresponds to a pseudogene. The CDR3 covers 19 residues. For the CDR3, the DNA is TGTGCAAGTCGCGTGAACAGGGAAGAGACTAGCCCTACCACCTACGAGCAGTACTTC. It codes for CASRVNREETSPTTYEQYF.

The CDR3 sequence is CATSSRRGGEQFF. The DNA of the CDR3 is TGTGCCACCAGCAGCAGACGGGGGGGTGAGCAGTTCTTC. The chain links TRBV15 to TRBJ2-1; TRBD2 matches 8 bases. The J segment lost 9 bases and the V segment lost 3 bases, leaving 4 bases of the junction unmatched. Germline CDR1 and CDR2: LNHNV and YYDKDF (reference sequence). The CDR3 length is 13 residues.

J is TRBJ2-2 and V is TRBV7-3, with TRBD2 identical over 10 bases. The CDR3 runs to 17 residues. Trimming took 5 bases from V and 1 from J; bases not matched to a gene: 7. Germline values: CDR1 SGHTA, CDR2 FQGTGA. CDR3 region: CASSPPLAGGNTGELFF. The CDR3 DNA is TGTGCCAGCAGCCCCCCTTTAGCGGGAGGGAACACCGGGGAGCTGTTTTTT.